This is a list of T cell receptor beta chains from one sample in a study of cytomegalovirus exposure and HLA in healthy donors. Clones were sequenced by immunoSEQ multiplex PCR, and TCRdb holds only the in-frame ones, with some missing. This sample yields 200,000 to 250,000 clones, of which over 65% are seen a single time; roughly 2.5% belongs to the top ten. Material: PBMCs. The receptor source for this set is a woman aged 60-70 years in good health and CMV-seropositive. Both conserved end residues are part of each CDR3.

CDR3: CATSRDPAGVETQYF
V: TRBV15
J: TRBJ2-5

CDR3: CASSIRGQTSHLNTEAFF
V: TRBV19
J: TRBJ1-1

CDR3: CASSPSGQGLVRQYF
V: TRBV7-9
J: TRBJ2-7

CDR3: CASSPTGTDTQYF
V: TRBV27
J: TRBJ2-3

CDR3: CASSFQGAGLGNTF
V: TRBV5-1
J: TRBJ1-2

CDR3: CASSPNRTGGTQPQHF
V: TRBV7-8
J: TRBJ1-5

CDR3: CASSRTSAQGETQYF
V: TRBV4-1
J: TRBJ2-5

CDR3: CASSGPTGANEKLFF
V: TRBV2
J: TRBJ1-4

CDR3: CASSQERLFSNTQYF
V: TRBV4-3
J: TRBJ2-3

CDR3: CASSLGVPSYGYTF
V: TRBV5-1
J: TRBJ1-2

CDR3: CASSDTGLNTEAFF
V: TRBV25-1
J: TRBJ1-1

CDR3: CSVEPSGTETQYF
V: TRBV29-1
J: TRBJ2-5

CDR3: CASSVDRAAYETEAFF
V: TRBV9
J: TRBJ1-1

CDR3: CASSWGGGGYTF
V: TRBV7-2
J: TRBJ1-2

CDR3: CASSQVTQGYEQYF
V: TRBV4-2
J: -

CDR3: CASSPLGAGYEQYF
V: TRBV5-1
J: TRBJ2-7

CDR3: CASSNAGSSVNTIYF
V: TRBV5-1
J: TRBJ1-3

CDR3: CASSFSSWLAGGGEQFF
V: TRBV5-1
J: TRBJ2-1

CDR3: CASSRPRALQETQYF
V: TRBV12-1
J: TRBJ2-5

CDR3: CATRGGRFNEQYF
V: TRBV2
J: TRBJ2-7

CDR3: CASSVGLAGGSLYNEQFF
V: TRBV9
J: TRBJ2-1

CDR3: CASETGNANTGELFF
V: TRBV6-1
J: TRBJ2-2